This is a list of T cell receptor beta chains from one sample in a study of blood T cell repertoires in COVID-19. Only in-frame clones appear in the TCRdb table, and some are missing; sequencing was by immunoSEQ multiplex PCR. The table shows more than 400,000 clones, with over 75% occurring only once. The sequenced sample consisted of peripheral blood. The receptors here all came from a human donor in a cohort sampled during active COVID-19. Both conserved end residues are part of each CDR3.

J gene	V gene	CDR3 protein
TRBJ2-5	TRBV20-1	CSALAEETQYF
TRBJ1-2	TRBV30	CAWVRLGGYTF
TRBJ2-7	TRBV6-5	CASRRDLPSEQYF
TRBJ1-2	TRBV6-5	CASSLGTGNGYTF
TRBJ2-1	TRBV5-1	CASSLTGLAPDNEQFF
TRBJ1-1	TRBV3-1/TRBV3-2	CASSHGGSTEAFF
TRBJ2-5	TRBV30	CAWSVLRGRGGETQYF
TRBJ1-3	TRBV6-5	CASVSISSGNTIYF
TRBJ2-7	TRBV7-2	CASSVSGTSGLRGEQYF
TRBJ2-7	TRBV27	CASTTITGTGVLEQYF
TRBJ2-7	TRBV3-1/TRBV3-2	CASSQAGAGYEQYF
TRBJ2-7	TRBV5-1	CASSFVVAGESDEQYF
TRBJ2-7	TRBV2	CASSGTDSYEQYF
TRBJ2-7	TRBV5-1	CASSAASENFYEQYF
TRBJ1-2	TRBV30	CAWSVLGRDYGYTF
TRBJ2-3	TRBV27	CASSLVAGYTDTQYF
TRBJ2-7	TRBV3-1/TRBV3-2	CASSQAAGLAAEQYF
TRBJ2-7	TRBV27	CASSRTSGRAYEQYF
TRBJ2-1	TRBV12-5	CASGPGQLYNEQFF
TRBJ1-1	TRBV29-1	CSVRHTNTEAFF
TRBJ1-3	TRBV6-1	CASSELTDRVGGNTIYF
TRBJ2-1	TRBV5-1	CASSQGLAPNNEQFF
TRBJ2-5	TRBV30	CAWCGRGYQETQYF
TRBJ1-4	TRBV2	CASRHRKGALGEKLFF
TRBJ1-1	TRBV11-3	CASSRTGERAFF
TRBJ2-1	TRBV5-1	CASRWGTSGRTNEQFF
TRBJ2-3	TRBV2	CASKRGREDTQYF
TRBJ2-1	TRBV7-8	CASSLGGEYNEQFF
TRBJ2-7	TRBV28	CASSFRVEQYF
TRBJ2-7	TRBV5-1	CASISGRGGEQYF
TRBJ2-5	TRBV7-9	CASSLAGGRETQYF
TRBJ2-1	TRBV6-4	CASSDLKRGSSYNEQFF
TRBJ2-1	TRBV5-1	CASGSPSKPNEQFF
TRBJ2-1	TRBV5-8	CASSLELAKNEQFF
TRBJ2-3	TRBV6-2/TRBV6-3	CASSYWEADTQYF
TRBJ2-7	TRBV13	CASSYYDSGQYF
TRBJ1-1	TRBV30	CAWSVRGEAFF
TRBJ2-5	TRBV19	CASSRDSQETQYF
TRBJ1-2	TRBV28	CASTAQGYYGYTF
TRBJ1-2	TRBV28	CASSLSQTYGYTF
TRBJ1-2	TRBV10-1	CASSVRGQGQNYGYTF
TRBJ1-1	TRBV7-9	CASSLAGTGGASTEAFF
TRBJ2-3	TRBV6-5	CASIRTGSTDTQYF
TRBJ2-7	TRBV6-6	CASSPPTGPLDEQYF
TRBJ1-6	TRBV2	CAKTGFRNSPLHF
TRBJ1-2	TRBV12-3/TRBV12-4	CASTQRGNGYTF
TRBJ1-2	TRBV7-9	CASSLATGREGYTF
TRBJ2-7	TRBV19	CASSDGTPSYEQYF
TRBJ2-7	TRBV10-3	CAISESTGYEQYF
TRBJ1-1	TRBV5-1	CASSPGTPNTEAFF
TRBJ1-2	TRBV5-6	CASSFGQGADGYTF
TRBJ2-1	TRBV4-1	CASSQEGSGRRRNEQFF